The sequence of this T cell receptor (beta chain) was determined in a study of blood T cell repertoires in COVID-19. Looking at the study overall: Acute and convalescent COVID-19 samples came from the United States, Italy and Spain. Nucleic acid was either cDNA or gDNA, and it came from T cells, B-cell-depleted T cells, or PBMCs.

The assay was immunoSEQ multiplex PCR, and TCRdb's table has in-frame clones only and misses some. The sample holds around 17,000 clones; about 91% are singletons and the top ten take 9.5% to 15%. V was clipped by 5 bases and J by 0 bases, with 11 bases between them. Germline CDR1 PRHDT, CDR2 FYEKMQ (reference sequence). This CDR3 has 14 residues. The TCR comes from a human donor in a cohort sampled during active COVID-19. The J gene is TRBJ2-7, the V gene TRBV13, with D possibly TRBD1 on 5 matching bases. The sequenced sample consisted of peripheral blood. CDR3 nucleotide sequence: TGTGCCAGCAGCCCCAGGGCTAGCTCCTACGAGCAGTACTTC. Translating gives CASSPRASSYEQYF.